This TCR beta chain appears in the sequencing data of a study of identical twins. General study findings and limits: Twin-shared out-of-frame alpha sequences showed excess low generation probability. A lower insertion count was a feature of abundant cord blood beta clonotypes, with no such feature in memory repertoires.

Looked up from germline, CDR1 is SGHTA and CDR2 is FQGNSA. Losses at the gene ends were 1 base for V and 5 bases for J; bases not matched to a gene: 10. CDR3 length: 17 residues. TCRdb reprocessed the 5' RACE reads via MiXCR and lists one record per CDR3 protein. The sample has some 760,000 distinct CDR3 sequences; 15% to 20% are singletons. This clonotype has more than one count but fewer than ten. Its antigen is currently unknown. These data were also reused for a study on T cells expressing NK-cell markers. That work adds: Source material for TCR beta repertoires consisted of sorted CD3+CD56+NKG2C+, CD3+CD56+NKG2C- and CD3+CD56-NKG2C+ T cells. Sequencing covered eight donors, seven HCMV-seropositive and one seronegative.

V is TRBV7-2 and J is TRBJ2-5; TRBD1 matches 10 bases. This TCR came from a woman aged 18-29 years in good health. The sequenced material came from PBMCs. The DNA for the CDR3 is TGTGCCAGCAGCTTAGGACAGGGGGCATCCTTTTTGGAGACCCAGTACTTC. This gives the protein CASSLGQGASFLETQYF. Full variable domain (rest looked up from reference TRBV7-2 and TRBJ2-5): GAGVSQSPSNKVTEKGKDVELRCDPISGHTALYWYRQSLGQGLEFLIYFQGNSAPDKSGLPSDRFSAERTGGSVSTLTIQRTQQEDSAVYLCASSLGQGASFLETQYFGPGTRLLVL.